This is a list of T cell receptor beta chains from one sample in a study of T cells in Graves' hyperthyroidism and ophthalmopathy. MiXCR, run by TCRdb on the multiplex PCR reads, gives a single entry per CDR3 protein. Of 600,000 to 850,000 distinct CDR3 sequences in the sample, roughly a sixth were seen once. Sequenced sample: blood. The receptors here all came from a woman aged 50 to 65 with Graves' hyperthyroidism that later progressed to Graves' ophthalmopathy. CDR3s include the opening cysteine and the closing phenylalanine or tryptophan. Fields, in order: J gene, V gene, D gene, clone size, CDR3 protein, CDR3 DNA. A D gene is named only where the DNA matches it firmly. Size tells how often a clone was seen (once, few, many) or the class of an expanded clone, and some rows leave it out.

TRBJ1-2,TRBV27,NA,NA,CASTPNPDRTNYGYTF,TGTGCCAGCACCCCAAATCCCGACAGGACTAACTATGGCTACACCTTC
TRBJ2-3,TRBV7-9,NA,many,CASSLGATPDTQYF,TGTGCCAGCAGCTTGGGGGCGACTCCAGATACGCAGTATTTT
TRBJ2-2,TRBV10-2,TRBD2,NA,CASGTSGGRNTGELFF,TGCGCCAGCGGGACTAGCGGGGGCCGGAACACCGGGGAGCTGTTTTTT
TRBJ1-6,TRBV10-2,TRBD1,NA,CASRDPGQNNSPLHF,TGCGCCAGCAGAGACCCGGGACAGAATAATTCACCCCTCCACTTT
TRBJ1-1,TRBV5-6,NA,NA,CASSFLWRDSSPNTEAFF,TGTGCCAGCAGCTTTCTGTGGAGAGACTCGTCCCCGAACACTGAAGCTTTCTTT
TRBJ1-1,TRBV11-2,NA,NA,CASSFGGAMNTEAFF,TGTGCCAGCAGCTTCGGGGGCGCGATGAACACTGAAGCTTTCTTT
TRBJ1-6,TRBV20-1,NA,NA,CSARGTALLGAGPLHF,TGCAGTGCTAGAGGCACGGCCCTATTGGGGGCCGGGCCCCTCCACTTT
TRBJ1-1,TRBV19,TRBD1,NA,CATRPRQGDTEAFF,TGTGCCACCCGCCCCCGACAGGGGGACACTGAAGCTTTCTTT
TRBJ1-4,TRBV15,NA,few,CATNFEGGLREKLFF,TGTGCCACTAATTTTGAGGGGGGGCTGCGTGAAAAACTGTTTTTT
TRBJ1-2,TRBV20-1,NA,many,CSASPYITGYTF,TGCAGTGCTAGCCCATACATTACTGGCTACACCTTC
TRBJ1-4,TRBV5-5,NA,NA,CASRSTGTRNEKLFF,TGTGCCAGCAGGTCAACCGGGACACGTAATGAAAAACTGTTTTTT
TRBJ1-1,TRBV6-1,NA,NA,CAGRGGSGTEAFF,TGTGCCGGCCGCGGGGGCTCTGGCACTGAAGCTTTCTTT
TRBJ1-1,TRBV2,NA,NA,CASSPTPRWTEAFF,TGTGCCAGCAGCCCCACGCCGAGGTGGACTGAAGCTTTCTTT
TRBJ1-4,TRBV29-1,TRBD1,few,CSAANRGREKLFF,TGCAGCGCTGCTAACAGGGGGCGCGAAAAACTGTTTTTT
TRBJ2-3,TRBV5-1,TRBD1,many,CASSLEWTGDNTQYF,TGCGCCAGCAGCTTGGAGTGGACAGGGGATAATACGCAGTATTTT
TRBJ2-3,TRBV20-1,TRBD1,many,CSARDPTGDITDTQYF,TGCAGTGCTAGAGATCCCACAGGGGACATCACAGATACGCAGTATTTT
TRBJ2-5,TRBV29-1,NA,many,CSSRVTGRETQYF,TGCAGCTCCCGGGTGACAGGCCGAGAGACCCAGTACTTC
TRBJ1-6,TRBV12-3/TRBV12-4,TRBD1,NA,CASRPSQGADGSPLHF,TGTGCCAGCAGACCGTCACAGGGGGCGGATGGTTCACCCCTCCACTTT
TRBJ1-1,TRBV12-3/TRBV12-4,TRBD1,many,CASSRDRDVMDWNTEAFF,TGTGCCAGCAGTAGAGACAGGGATGTCATGGATTGGAACACTGAAGCTTTCTTT
TRBJ2-7,TRBV7-9,NA,few,CASNPFMDISYEQYF,TGTGCCAGCAATCCCTTCATGGACATCTCCTACGAGCAGTACTTC
TRBJ1-2,TRBV10-3,NA,NA,CAINRAETNYGYTF,TGTGCCATTAACAGGGCCGAGACTAACTATGGCTACACCTTC
TRBJ1-5,TRBV18,NA,once,CASSPQENQPQHF,TGTGCCAGCTCACCACAAGAGAATCAGCCCCAGCATTTT
TRBJ1-1,TRBV5-1,TRBD1,few,CASSRNRDRVTEAFF,TGCGCCAGCAGTCGTAACCGGGACAGGGTCACTGAAGCTTTCTTT
TRBJ2-1,TRBV11-3,TRBD2,many,CASSLGLAGGNEQFF,TGTGCCAGCAGCCTGGGACTAGCGGGAGGGAATGAGCAGTTCTTC
TRBJ2-7,TRBV2,NA,NA,CASSERGSGYYEQYF,TGTGCCAGCAGTGAAAGGGGTAGCGGATACTACGAGCAGTACTTC
TRBJ1-1,TRBV12-3/TRBV12-4,NA,few,CASSFSQAFF,TGTGCCAGCAGTTTTTCGCAAGCTTTCTTT
TRBJ2-5,TRBV27,TRBD2,NA,CASSTKKLAGEDLFAYQETQYF,TGTGCCAGCAGTACTAAAAAACTAGCGGGGGAGGATTTATTCGCGTACCAAGAGACCCAGTACTTC
TRBJ1-4,TRBV5-1,TRBD1,many,CASSLAPTGGNEKLFF,TGCGCCAGCAGCTTGGCCCCGACAGGGGGAAATGAAAAACTGTTTTTT
TRBJ1-1,TRBV12-3/TRBV12-4,NA,many,CASRDTGHRNTEAFF,TGTGCCAGCAGGGATACGGGACACAGGAACACTGAAGCTTTCTTT
TRBJ1-6,TRBV6-1,TRBD1,few,CASIRSPRDRANSPLHF,TGTGCCAGCATAAGGAGCCCCCGGGACAGAGCTAATTCACCCCTCCACTTT
TRBJ1-5,TRBV11-2,NA,many,CASRSGAASNQPQHF,TGTGCCAGCAGATCAGGGGCGGCGAGCAATCAGCCCCAGCATTTT
TRBJ2-3,TRBV5-1,NA,NA,CASSLRVDTQYF,TGCGCCAGCAGCTTGAGGGTGGATACGCAGTATTTT
TRBJ1-4,TRBV20-1,NA,few,CSARADPSDEKLFF,TGCAGTGCTAGGGCGGACCCGTCGGATGAAAAACTGTTTTTT
TRBJ1-4,TRBV9,TRBD1,few,CASSVLQGQGPVEKLFF,TGTGCCAGCAGCGTCCTACAGGGACAGGGCCCGGTTGAAAAACTGTTTTTT
TRBJ2-5,TRBV4-1,TRBD1,NA,CASSQDTGQGRKTQYF,TGCGCCAGCAGCCAAGATACAGGACAGGGGAGGAAGACCCAGTACTTC
TRBJ2-4,TRBV19,NA,few,CASSIPGTTSIQYF,TGTGCCAGTAGTATACCCGGGACGACTAGCATTCAGTACTTC
TRBJ1-2,TRBV11-2,TRBD1,many,CASETPGQGFNAANYGYTF,TGTGCCAGCGAAACCCCGGGACAGGGATTCAATGCGGCTAACTATGGCTACACCTTC
TRBJ1-2,TRBV16,NA,many,CASSQHMRNYGYTF,TGTGCCAGCAGCCAACACATGAGAAACTATGGCTACACCTTC
TRBJ2-3,TRBV5-4,TRBD1,few,CASSERQGNTDTQYF,TGTGCCAGCAGCGAGAGACAGGGAAACACAGATACGCAGTATTTT
TRBJ1-4,TRBV30,TRBD1,many,CAWRPGQGENEKLFF,TGTGCCTGGAGGCCGGGACAGGGTGAGAATGAAAAACTGTTTTTT